Below are 9 T cell receptor beta chains sequenced from a single sample in a study of T cells in localized non-small cell lung cancer. Assay used: immunoSEQ multiplex PCR; TCRdb lists only in-frame clones, some missing. The table has 1,000 or so clones, around 21% seen once. This sample comprised normal lung tissue next to the tumor, obtained before any cancer treatment. These receptors were collected from a woman aged 40-69 years with stage I lung adenocarcinoma.

CDR3 sequence: CASRAGTETQYF. CDR3 DNA: TGCGCCAGCAGAGCCGGGACAGAGACCCAGTACTTC. J is TRBJ2-5 and V is TRBV10-2; D is possibly TRBD1 or TRBD2 (5 bases each). Germline-derived CDR1 and CDR2 are WSHSY and SAAADI. There are 12 residues in the CDR3. Between the trimmed V and J ends, which lost 6 bases and 4 bases, there was a span of 9 bases.

This clone was seen only a few times. The chain is built from TRBV9 and TRBJ2-1, with 10 bases identical to TRBD2. The CDR3 consists of 16 residues. Germline V lookup: CDR1 SGDLS, CDR2 YYNGEE. V was pared by 3 bases and J by 1 base, with 4 bases of the junction left unmatched. CDR3: CASSETSGWSYNEQFF. The CDR3 coding sequence is TGTGCCAGCAGCGAGACTAGCGGGTGGTCCTACAATGAGCAGTTCTTC. The full variable domain, in which reference TRBV9 and TRBJ2-1 provide the parts outside the CDR3, is DSGVTQTPKHLITATGQRVTLRCSPRSGDLSVYWYQQSLDQGLQFLIQYYNGEERAKGNILERFSAQQFPDLHSELNLSSLELGDSALYFCASSETSGWSYNEQFFGPGTRLTVL.

This chain joins TRBV19 and TRBJ2-3; D gene uncertain. The CDR3 sequence is 13 residues long. Trimming removed 7 bases at V and 5 bases at J, with 13 bases between. Germline V gene sequence: CDR1 LNHDA, CDR2 SQIVND (reference sequence). The DNA of the CDR3 is TGTGCCAGTAATGGTAAGAAGGGAGATACGCAGTATTTT. This codes for CASNGKKGDTQYF.

This clone occurred a few times. Because the CDR3's place on the DNA is in doubt, the DNA is left out and the CDR3 is given as listed by TCRdb. V is TRBV28 and J is TRBJ2-4; TRBD1, the table's D call, was not compared with the DNA. The CDR3 contains 14 residues when both ends are counted. Germline CDR1 is MDHEN and CDR2 is SYDVKM. This chain's CDR3 is CASSSGQGGNIQYF.

This clone was picked up a small number of times. The CDR3 DNA reads TGTGCCAGCAGCTATATACCTAACAGGGAAACTGAAGCTTTCTTT. Residues: CASSYIPNRETEAFF. V and J are TRBV11-3 and TRBJ1-1; perhaps TRBD1 as D (6 bases). Trimming took off 4 bases at V and 5 bases at J, with 17 bases between the two ends. The germline V gene encodes CDR1 SGHNT and CDR2 YENEEA. This CDR3 comprises 15 residues.

V is TRBV30 and J is TRBJ1-4; D is undetermined. Germline assignment: CDR1 GTSNPN and CDR2 SVGIG (reference sequence). The CDR3 contains 13 residues. The V and J ends lost 6 bases and 4 bases respectively, with 12 bases between them. The CDR3: CACKGSDNEKLFF. CDR3 DNA sequence: TGTGCCTGTAAGGGTTCGGATAATGAAAAACTGTTTTTT.

The chain employs TRBV18 and TRBJ2-2; possibly TRBD2 for D (5 bases). Germline assignment: CDR1 KGHSH and CDR2 LQKENI. This CDR3 comprises 12 residues. V dropped 1 base and J dropped 8 bases, with 5 bases sitting between them. CDR3 sequence reads: CASSPLAGELFF. CDR3 DNA sequence: TGTGCCAGCTCACCACTAGCGGGGGAGCTGTTTTTT. Supplemented by reference TRBV18 and TRBJ2-2, the full variable domain reads NAGVMQNPRHLVRRRGQEARLRCSPMKGHSHVYWYRQLPEEGLKFMVYLQKENIIDESGMPKERFSAEFPKEGPSILRIQQVVRGDSAAYFCASSPLAGELFFGEGSRLTVL.

V gene TRBV29-1 combines with J gene TRBJ1-1, with TRBD1 matching over 8 bases. The CDR3 runs to 14 residues. Germline V gene data show CDR1 as SQVTM and CDR2 as ANQGSEA. After removal of 5 bases from V and 7 bases from J, the junction contained 12 bases not matched to a gene. This CDR3 reads CSVWTGSLSLEAFF. CDR3 bases: TGCAGCGTTTGGACAGGGTCTCTATCCCTTGAAGCTTTCTTT.

The count of this clone is one. The V and J genes are TRBV5-1 and TRBJ2-6; TRBD2 aligns across 14 bases. CDR1 and CDR2 from the germline V gene are SGHRS and YFSETQ. This CDR3 comprises 18 residues. Trimming took 3 bases from V and 2 from J; bases not matched to a gene: 4. The CDR3 protein is CASSSTSGRATGANVLTF. As DNA, the CDR3 is TGCGCCAGCAGCTCGACTAGCGGGAGGGCAACTGGGGCCAACGTCCTGACTTTC.